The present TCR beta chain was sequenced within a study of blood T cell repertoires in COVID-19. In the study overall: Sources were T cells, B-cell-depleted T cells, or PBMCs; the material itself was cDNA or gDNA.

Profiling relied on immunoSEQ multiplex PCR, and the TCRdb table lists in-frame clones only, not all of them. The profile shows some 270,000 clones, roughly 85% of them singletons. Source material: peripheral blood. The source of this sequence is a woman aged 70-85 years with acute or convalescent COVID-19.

CDR3 sequence: CASSLVSTGELFF. The CDR3 DNA reads TGTGCCAGCAGCTTGGTATCTACCGGGGAGCTGTTTTTT. V and J are TRBV5-6 and TRBJ2-2; D unclear. Trimming shortened V by 0 bases and J by 5 bases, and 5 bases separated the two germline ends. The CDR3 sequence is 13 residues long. From germline, CDR1 is SGHDT and CDR2 YYEEEE.